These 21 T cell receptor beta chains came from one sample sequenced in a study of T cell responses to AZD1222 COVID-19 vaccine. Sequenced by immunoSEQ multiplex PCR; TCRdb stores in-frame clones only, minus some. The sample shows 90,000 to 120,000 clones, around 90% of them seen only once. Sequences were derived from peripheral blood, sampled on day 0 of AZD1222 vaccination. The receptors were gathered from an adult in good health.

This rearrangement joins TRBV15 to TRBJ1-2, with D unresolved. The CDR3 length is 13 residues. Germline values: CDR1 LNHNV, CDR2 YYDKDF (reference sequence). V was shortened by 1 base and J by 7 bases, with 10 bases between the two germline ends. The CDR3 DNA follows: TGTGCCACCAGCAGAGCCCAGGAGGGTGGCTACACCTTC. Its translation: CATSRAQEGGYTF. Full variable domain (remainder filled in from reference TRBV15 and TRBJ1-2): DAMVIQNPRYQVTQFGKPVTLSCSQTLNHNVMYWYQQKSSQAPKLLFHYYDKDFNNEADTPDNFQSRRPNTSFCFLDIRSPGLGDTAMYLCATSRAQEGGYTFGSGTRLTVV.

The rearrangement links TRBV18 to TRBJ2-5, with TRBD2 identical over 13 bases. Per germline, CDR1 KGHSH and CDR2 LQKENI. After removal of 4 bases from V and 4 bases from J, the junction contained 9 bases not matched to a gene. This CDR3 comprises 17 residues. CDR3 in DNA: TGTGCCAGCTCACAAACCTGGACTAGCGGGAGTGGAGAGACCCAGTACTTC. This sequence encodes CASSQTWTSGSGETQYF.

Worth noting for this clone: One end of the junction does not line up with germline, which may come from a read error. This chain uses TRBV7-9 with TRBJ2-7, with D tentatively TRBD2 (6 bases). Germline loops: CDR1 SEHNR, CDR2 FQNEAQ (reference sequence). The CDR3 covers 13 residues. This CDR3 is CASSLAQGGRGVF. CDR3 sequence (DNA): TGTGCCAGCAGCTTAGCGCAGGGAGGTAGAGGGGTCTTC.

This chain's CDR3 is CASTFAQGGGETQYF. In nucleotides, the CDR3 is TGTGCCAGCACTTTCGCCCAAGGGGGAGGAGAGACCCAGTACTTC. The rearrangement links TRBV2 to TRBJ2-5; D tentatively fits TRBD1 or TRBD2 (6 bases each). With 7 bases removed from V and 4 bases from J, the gap between germline ends came to 19 bases. The V gene's germline CDR1 is SNHLY and CDR2 FYNNEI. The CDR3 sequence is 15 residues long.

CDR3 region: CAISERAGGLNTGELFF. Written as DNA, the CDR3 is TGTGCCATCAGTGAAAGAGCGGGAGGATTGAACACCGGGGAGCTGTTTTTT. This chain connects TRBV10-3 to TRBJ2-2; 9 nucleotides line up with TRBD2. This CDR3 is built from 17 residues. CDR1 and CDR2 (germline): ENHRY, SYGVKD. V was pared by 3 bases and J by 1 base, with 6 bases of the junction left unmatched.

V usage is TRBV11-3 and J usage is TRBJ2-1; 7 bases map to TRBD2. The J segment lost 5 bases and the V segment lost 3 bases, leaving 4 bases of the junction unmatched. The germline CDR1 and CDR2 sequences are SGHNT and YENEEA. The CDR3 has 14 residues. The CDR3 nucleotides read TGTGCCAGCAGCTTTAGCGGGTACAACAATGAGCAGTTCTTC. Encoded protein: CASSFSGYNNEQFF.

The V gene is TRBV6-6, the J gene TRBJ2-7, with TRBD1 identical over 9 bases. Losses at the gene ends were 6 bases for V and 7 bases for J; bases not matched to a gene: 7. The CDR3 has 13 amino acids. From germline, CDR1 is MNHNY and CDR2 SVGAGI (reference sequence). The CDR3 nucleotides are TGTGCCAGCAGCTGGGGACAGGGTTTTGAGCAGTACTTC. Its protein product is CASSWGQGFEQYF.

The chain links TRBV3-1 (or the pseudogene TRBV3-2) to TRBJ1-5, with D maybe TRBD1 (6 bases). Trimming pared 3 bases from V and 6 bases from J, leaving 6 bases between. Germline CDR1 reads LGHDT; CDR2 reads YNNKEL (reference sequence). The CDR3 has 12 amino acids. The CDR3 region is CASSHRGQPQHF. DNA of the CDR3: TGTGCCAGCAGCCACAGGGGTCAGCCCCAGCATTTT.

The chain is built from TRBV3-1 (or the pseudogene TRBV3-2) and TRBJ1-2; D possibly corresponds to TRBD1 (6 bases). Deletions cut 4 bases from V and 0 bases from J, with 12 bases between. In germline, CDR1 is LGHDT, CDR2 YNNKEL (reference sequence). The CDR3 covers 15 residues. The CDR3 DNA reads TGTGCCAGCAGCCTTCAGGGGCCGACTAACTATGGCTACACCTTC. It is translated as CASSLQGPTNYGYTF.

This chain's CDR3 is CASSLRQGAGSPLHF. DNA of the CDR3: TGTGCCAGCAGCTTACGACAAGGAGCGGGTTCACCCCTCCACTTT. The chain recombines TRBV11-2 with TRBJ1-6; no clear D gene. The length of the CDR3 is 15 residues. Trimming left V 2 bases short and J 9 bases short, with 14 bases between. Per germline, CDR1 SGHAT and CDR2 FQNNGV.

CDR3 DNA sequence: TGTGCCAGCAGCTTCCGCTTAGTCTCTGGCTACACCTTC. Protein product: CASSFRLVSGYTF. The chain is built from TRBV7-2 and TRBJ1-2; D remains ambiguous. Trimming stripped 3 bases from V and 7 bases from J, with 12 bases between. CDR3 length equals 13 residues. CDR1 and CDR2 from the germline V gene are SGHTA and FQGNSA.

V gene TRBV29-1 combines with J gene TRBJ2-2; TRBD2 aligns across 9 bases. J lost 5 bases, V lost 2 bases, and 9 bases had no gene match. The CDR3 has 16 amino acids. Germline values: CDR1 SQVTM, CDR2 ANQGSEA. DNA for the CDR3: TGCAGCGTTGAAACTTTAGCGGGAGTTAGGACCGGGGAGCTGTTTTTT. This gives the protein CSVETLAGVRTGELFF.

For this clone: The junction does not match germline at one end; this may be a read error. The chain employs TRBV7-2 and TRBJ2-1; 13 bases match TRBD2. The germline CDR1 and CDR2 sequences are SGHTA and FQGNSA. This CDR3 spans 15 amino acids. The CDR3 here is CASSLGTSGSTITVF. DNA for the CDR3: TGTGCCAGCAGCTTAGGGACTAGCGGGAGTACAATCACGGTCTTC.

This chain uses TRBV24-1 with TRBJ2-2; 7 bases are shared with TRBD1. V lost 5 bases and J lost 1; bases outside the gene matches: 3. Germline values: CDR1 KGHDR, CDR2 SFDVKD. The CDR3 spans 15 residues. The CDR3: CATSANRGNTGELFF. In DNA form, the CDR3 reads TGTGCCACCAGTGCTAACAGGGGGAACACCGGGGAGCTGTTTTTT.

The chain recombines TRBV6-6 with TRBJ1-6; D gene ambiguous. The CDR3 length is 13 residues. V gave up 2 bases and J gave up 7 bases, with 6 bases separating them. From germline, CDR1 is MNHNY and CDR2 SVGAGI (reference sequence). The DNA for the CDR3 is TGTGCCAGCAGTTACAACCTCAATTCACCCCTCCACTTT. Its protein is CASSYNLNSPLHF.

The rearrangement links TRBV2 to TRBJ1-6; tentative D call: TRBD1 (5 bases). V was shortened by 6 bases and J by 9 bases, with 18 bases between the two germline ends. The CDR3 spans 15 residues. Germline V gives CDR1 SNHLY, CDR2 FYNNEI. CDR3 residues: CASREGKGLGSPLHF. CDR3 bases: TGTGCCAGCAGGGAGGGAAAGGGACTGGGTTCACCCCTCCACTTT.

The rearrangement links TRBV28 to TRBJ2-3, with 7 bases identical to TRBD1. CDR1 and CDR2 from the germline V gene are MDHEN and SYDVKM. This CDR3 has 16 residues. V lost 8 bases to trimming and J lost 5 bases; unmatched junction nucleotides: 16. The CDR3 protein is CASGFPDRVDKDTQYF. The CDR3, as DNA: TGTGCCAGCGGATTTCCCGACAGGGTGGATAAAGATACGCAGTATTTT.

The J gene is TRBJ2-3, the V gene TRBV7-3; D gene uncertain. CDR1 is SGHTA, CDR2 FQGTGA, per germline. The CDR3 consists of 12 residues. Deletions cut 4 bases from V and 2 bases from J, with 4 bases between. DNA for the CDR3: TGTGCCAGCAGCTCCTACACAGATACGCAGTATTTT. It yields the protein CASSSYTDTQYF.

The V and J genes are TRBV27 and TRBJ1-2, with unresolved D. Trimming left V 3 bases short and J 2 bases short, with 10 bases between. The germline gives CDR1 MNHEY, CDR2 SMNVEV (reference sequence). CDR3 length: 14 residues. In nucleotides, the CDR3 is TGTGCCAGCAGTTTCGGCAGTACCAACTATGGCTACACCTTC. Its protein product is CASSFGSTNYGYTF.

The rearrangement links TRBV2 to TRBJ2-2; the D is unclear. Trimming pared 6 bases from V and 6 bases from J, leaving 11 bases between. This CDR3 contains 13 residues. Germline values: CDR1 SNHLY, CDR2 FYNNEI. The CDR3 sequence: CASRPTQAGELFF. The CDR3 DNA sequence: TGTGCCAGCAGACCCACCCAAGCCGGGGAGCTGTTTTTT.

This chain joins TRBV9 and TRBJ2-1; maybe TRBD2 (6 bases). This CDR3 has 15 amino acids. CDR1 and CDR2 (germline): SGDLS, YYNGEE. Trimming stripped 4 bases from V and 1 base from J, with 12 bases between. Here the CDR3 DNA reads TGTGCCAGCAGCCAAGGTGGGGGGTCCTACAATGAGCAGTTCTTC. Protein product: CASSQGGGSYNEQFF. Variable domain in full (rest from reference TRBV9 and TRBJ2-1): DSGVTQTPKHLITATGQRVTLRCSPRSGDLSVYWYQQSLDQGLQFLIQYYNGEERAKGNILERFSAQQFPDLHSELNLSSLELGDSALYFCASSQGGGSYNEQFFGPGTRLTVL.